What follows describes a single T cell receptor beta chain. Its antigen is unidentified. These data originate in a study of T cell repertoires in aging, cancer and after chemotherapy. Overall study context: The whole study produced a dataset of several million TCR reads.

The template was genomic DNA from peripheral blood, not RNA. TRB rearrangements spanning V, D and J were amplified using mixed TRB-A/B primers. Using its own MiXCR run on the multiplex PCR reads, TCRdb lists one record per CDR3 protein. The sample carries about 9,000 distinct CDR3 sequences, less than 25% recorded once. Study outcomes and limitations: Healthy donors lost TCR diversity with age mainly through richness, cancer patients through richness and evenness. Across the chemotherapy interval, each cancer cohort showed higher median generation probability, suggesting thymic rebound. Untreated cancer patients had significantly lower blood TCR diversity than age-matched healthy donors.

The CDR3 is 21 amino acids. In germline, CDR1 is SGHVS, CDR2 FNYEAQ. Germline trimming cut 2 bases from V and 0 bases from J; bases unmatched to any gene: 15. The sample comprised blood. This receptor was identified in a human donor with a blood cancer. The donor label of this sample is uncertain. V gene TRBV7-6 combines with J gene TRBJ2-1; TRBD2 matches 11 bases. CDR3 sequence (DNA): TGTGCCAGCAGCTTACGCGGGTATAGCGGGAGGGTGAAGAACTCCTACAATGAGCAGTTCTTC. It encodes CASSLRGYSGRVKNSYNEQFF.